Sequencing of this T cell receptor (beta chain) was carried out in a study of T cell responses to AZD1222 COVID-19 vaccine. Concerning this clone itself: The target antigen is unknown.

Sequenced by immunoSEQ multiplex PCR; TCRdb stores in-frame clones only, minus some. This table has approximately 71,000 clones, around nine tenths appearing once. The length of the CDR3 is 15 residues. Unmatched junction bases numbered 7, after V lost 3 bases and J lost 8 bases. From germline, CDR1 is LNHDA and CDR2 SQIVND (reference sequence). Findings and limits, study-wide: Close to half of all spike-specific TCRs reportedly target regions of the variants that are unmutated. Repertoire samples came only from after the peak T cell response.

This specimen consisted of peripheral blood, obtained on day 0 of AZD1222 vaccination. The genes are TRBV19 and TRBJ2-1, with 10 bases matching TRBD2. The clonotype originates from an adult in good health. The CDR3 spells CASSIGLAGVYEQFF. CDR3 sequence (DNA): TGTGCCAGTAGTATTGGCCTAGCGGGAGTCTATGAGCAGTTCTTC.